Here is one T cell receptor beta chain with its context. Per germline, CDR1 MNHEY and CDR2 SMNVEV (reference sequence). The V gene lost 3 bases and the J gene lost 6 bases, with 9 bases spanning the gap. CDR3 size: 12 residues. Sequencing was performed with immunoSEQ multiplex PCR; in TCRdb, only in-frame clones are kept and a portion is missing. The sample records 650,000 to 800,000 clones, approximately 90% being singletons. This record belongs to a study of blood T cell repertoires in COVID-19. The rearrangement joins TRBV27 to TRBJ2-7, with D maybe TRBD1 (6 bases). Sequenced material: peripheral blood. The sequence derives from a woman between 18 and 29 years old with acute or convalescent COVID-19. The CDR3 nucleotides are TGTGCCAGCAGTTTCACAGGGCTCGAGCAGTACTTC. This sequence encodes CASSFTGLEQYF.